Listed here is a single T cell receptor (beta chain). Its antigen is currently not known. No much larger clonotype is one base removed from it; base qualities were not supplied. This entry is derived from a study of blood T cell repertoires in COVID-19 (dated by TCRdb to 2020 to 2022). With respect to the entire study: Samples covering the acute and convalescent phases of COVID-19 were provided by collaborators in the United States, Italy and Spain. The prospective study material was composed of cDNA or gDNA derived from T cells, B-cell-depleted T cells, or PBMCs. Subjects who had been exposed to COVID-19, were actively infected with it, or had recovered from it provided the deeply sampled blood TCRbeta repertoires that made up the dataset. The repertoires were released in a freely available public database intended as a resource for research on the immune response to SARS-CoV-2. Samples were obtained from the ongoing ImmuneRACE study (first 160 participants) and from over 1,000 subjects provided by 6 global collaborators. Nearly every sample came with metadata listing a de-identified subject ID, COVID-19 status, age in years and sex. Where available, HLA class I and class II types were obtained from metadata supplied by the sample provider rather than from assay-based typing. Beyond this particular receptor, the publication reports: Clinical and demographic metadata were provided uncurated, with the amount varying by source and participant.

The immunoSEQ Assay, a bias-controlled multiplex PCR, was used to amplify TCRbeta CDR3 regions from genomic DNA. The published analysis was carried out like this. The number of nucleated cells in each sample was estimated by amplification of reference gene primers within the assay. Sequence reads were collapsed and filtered to measure the absolute abundance of every unique TCRbeta CDR3 rearrangement. For each sample, productive Simpson clonality was calculated by taking the square root of Simpson's diversity index across productive rearrangements. Held by TCRdb, this immuneACCESS table contains in-frame sequences only and omits some clones. Under half of the omission traces to an unresolved V gene where checked; the cause of the rest is unknown. Clone size and the V and J calls come from that table; the DNA yielded D and trimming. This sample comprises 190,000 or so clones, about 85% of them detected only once. In total, the top ten clones hold 18% of the sample.

The CDR3 starts with the cysteine, ends with the phenylalanine, and has 13 residues. Only CDR3 DNA is held: 39 bases, read in frame from base 1. The junction carries 13 bases between V and J, which are trimmed by 6 bases and 4 bases respectively. Taken from the germline V gene, the CDR1 and CDR2 loops are MNHEY and SVGAGI. Participants in the prospective study were aged about 18 to 89 years, lived in some 24 United States geographic areas, and enrolled through a virtual design. Cohort assignment in the prospective study relied on participant-reported clinical history from a screening survey and a study questionnaire. ImmuneRACE Cohort 3 recovered participants were defined by two consecutive negative NP/OP PCR tests, healthcare professional clearance, or symptom resolution. Mobile phlebotomists in the prospective study collected whole blood, serum and a nasopharyngeal or oropharyngeal swab from every participant. Over an approximately two-month period, participants in the prospective study had the option of providing additional blood draws and questionnaires. Blood samples from the prospective study were shipped frozen or at room temperature prior to DNA extraction.

This sequence originates from a man in his forties who had recovered from COVID-19. The sample consisted of PBMCs or T cells enriched from blood (not recorded which). Here the chain combines TRBV6-5 and TRBJ2-7; TRBD1 is perhaps the D gene, given 5 matching bases. The CDR3 sequence is CASSHDSSYEQYF. The DNA is TGTGCCAGCAGCCACGACAGCTCATACGAGCAGTACTTC.